Presented here are 10 T cell receptor beta chains from one specimen sequenced in a study of response to subunit inactivated influenza vaccine. TCRdb redid the calling of the RT-PCR reads with MiXCR, one entry per CDR3 protein. The sample includes around 750,000 distinct CDR3 sequences, about 20% seen only once; the top ten take about 9.4%. Sequencing used PBMCs from blood, obtained roughly 5 days after vaccination. These receptors were collected from a man in his forties or fifties who received an inactivated influenza vaccine.

The table lists this clonotype with a few counts. This chain joins TRBV18 and TRBJ2-2; D is unresolved. Between the trimmed V and J ends, which lost 0 bases and 1 base, there was a span of 6 bases. The CDR3 has 15 residues. Looked up from germline, CDR1 is KGHSH and CDR2 is LQKENI. In DNA form, the CDR3 reads TGTGCCAGCTCACCACCGCGCAGGAACACCGGGGAGCTGTTTTTT. It is translated as CASSPPRRNTGELFF.

V gene TRBV11-2 combines with J gene TRBJ1-1; 10 bases fit TRBD1. CDR1 is SGHAT and CDR2 is FQNNGV in the germline V gene. The trim removed 5 bases at V and 4 bases at J, leaving 4 bases unmatched. The CDR3 runs 14 residues. The CDR3 coding sequence is TGTGCCAGCAGCGCGGGACAGGGGACCACTGAAGCTTTCTTT. It yields the protein CASSAGQGTTEAFF.

The rearrangement joins TRBV7-9 to TRBJ2-7, with a tentative D call TRBD2 (6 bases). This CDR3 contains 15 residues. The germline CDR1 and CDR2 sequences are SEHNR and FQNEAQ (reference sequence). Trimming stripped 4 bases from V and 7 bases from J, with 20 bases between. CDR3 region: CASSSPLWDLSEQYF. CDR3 bases: TGTGCCAGCAGCTCCCCATTATGGGACTTGTCTGAGCAGTACTTC.

This clonotype was observed at least ten times. This chain links TRBV29-1 with TRBJ2-1, with D possibly being TRBD1 or TRBD2 (6 bases each). The germline gives CDR1 SQVTM, CDR2 ANQGSEA. V was shortened by 8 bases and J by 11 bases, with 25 bases between the two germline ends. The length of the CDR3 is 14 residues. The CDR3 here is CSIYRDPSDRKQFF. CDR3 nucleotides: TGCAGCATCTACAGGGATCCTAGCGACAGAAAGCAGTTCTTC.

V usage is TRBV15 and J usage is TRBJ2-3; D is unresolved. The germline V gene encodes CDR1 LNHNV and CDR2 YYDKDF (reference sequence). The CDR3 length is 15 residues. Trimming cost V 1 base and J 2 bases, with 10 bases left between them. CDR3 nucleotides: TGTGCCACCAGCAGAGCCCCGGATCTCACAGATACGCAGTATTTT. It yields the protein CATSRAPDLTDTQYF.

This chain uses TRBV7-6 with TRBJ2-7; TRBD1 matches at 11 bases. CDR1 SGHVS and CDR2 FNYEAQ come from the germline V gene. This CDR3 has 14 amino acids. V lost 6 bases and J lost 6; bases outside the gene matches: 7. The DNA for the CDR3 is TGTGCCAGCAGTCCGTCCGGGACAGGGGGCGAGCAGTACTTC. It specifies CASSPSGTGGEQYF. Filled out from reference TRBV7-6 and TRBJ2-7, the complete variable domain reads GAGVSQSPRYKVTKRGQDVALRCDPISGHVSLYWYRQALGQGPEFLTYFNYEAQQDKSGLPNDRFSAERPEGSISTLTIQRTEQRDSAMYRCASSPSGTGGEQYFGPGTRLTVT.

There are a few counts of this clonotype. The chain is built from TRBV12-3 or TRBV12-4 and TRBJ2-5; D gene unclear. Between the trimmed V and J ends, which lost 2 bases and 0 bases, there was a span of 7 bases. The CDR3 is 14 residues long. The CDR3 protein is CASSLLGNQETQYF. The CDR3 DNA is TGTGCCAGCAGTTTACTGGGCAACCAAGAGACCCAGTACTTC.

V usage is TRBV7-6 and J usage is TRBJ2-2; D gene uncertain. CDR3 size: 11 residues. With 5 bases removed from V and 6 bases from J, the gap between germline ends came to 4 bases. CDR1 is SGHVS, CDR2 FNYEAQ, per germline. The CDR3 coding sequence is TGTGCCAGCAGCGCCCCCGGGGAGCTGTTTTTT. It encodes CASSAPGELFF.

This chain joins TRBV5-6 and TRBJ2-7; 9 nucleotides align to TRBD1. V dropped 1 base and J dropped 2; count of bases not matched to a gene: 7. The CDR3 consists of 16 residues. Looked up from germline, CDR1 is SGHDT and CDR2 is YYEEEE. CDR3 in DNA: TGTGCCAGCAGCTTGTTCAGACAGGGGGTAACCTACGAGCAGTACTTC. Translating it yields CASSLFRQGVTYEQYF.

The sample holds a few counts of this clonotype. The CDR3 sequence: CASSQGPSTNTQYF. The CDR3 DNA follows: TGTGCCAGCAGCCAAGGGCCTAGCACTAACACCCAGTACTTC. The chain carries TRBV3-1 and TRBJ2-5, with D possibly matching TRBD2 (5 bases). Germline V gene data show CDR1 as LGHDT and CDR2 as YNNKEL (reference sequence). Trimming cost V 1 base and J 8 bases, with 14 bases left between them. The CDR3 loop spans 14 amino acids.